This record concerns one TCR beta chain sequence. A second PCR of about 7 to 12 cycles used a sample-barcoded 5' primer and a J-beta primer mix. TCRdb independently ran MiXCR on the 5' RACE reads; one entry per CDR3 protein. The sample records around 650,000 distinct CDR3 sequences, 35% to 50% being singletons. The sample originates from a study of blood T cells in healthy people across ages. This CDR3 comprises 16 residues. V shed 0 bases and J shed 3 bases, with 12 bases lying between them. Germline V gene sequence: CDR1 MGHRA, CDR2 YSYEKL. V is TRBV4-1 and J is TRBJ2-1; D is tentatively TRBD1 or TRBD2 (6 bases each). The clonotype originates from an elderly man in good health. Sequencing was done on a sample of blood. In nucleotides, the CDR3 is TGCGCCAGCAGCCAAGAGGGCAGGGGAGGCTACAATGAGCAGTTCTTC. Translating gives CASSQEGRGGYNEQFF.